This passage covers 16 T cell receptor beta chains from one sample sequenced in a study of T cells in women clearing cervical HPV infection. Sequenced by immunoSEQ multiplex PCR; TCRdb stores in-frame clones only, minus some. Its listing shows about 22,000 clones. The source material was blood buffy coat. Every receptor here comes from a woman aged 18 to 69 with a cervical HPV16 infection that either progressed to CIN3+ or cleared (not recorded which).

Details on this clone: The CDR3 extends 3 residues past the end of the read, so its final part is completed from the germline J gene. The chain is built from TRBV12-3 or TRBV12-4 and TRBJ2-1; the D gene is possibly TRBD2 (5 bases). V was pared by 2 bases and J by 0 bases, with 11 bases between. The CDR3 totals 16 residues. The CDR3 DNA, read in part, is TGTGCCAGCAGTTTACTGCAGGCGGGCTCCTACAATGAG. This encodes CASSLLQAGSYNE. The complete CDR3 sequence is CASSLLQAGSYNEQFF.

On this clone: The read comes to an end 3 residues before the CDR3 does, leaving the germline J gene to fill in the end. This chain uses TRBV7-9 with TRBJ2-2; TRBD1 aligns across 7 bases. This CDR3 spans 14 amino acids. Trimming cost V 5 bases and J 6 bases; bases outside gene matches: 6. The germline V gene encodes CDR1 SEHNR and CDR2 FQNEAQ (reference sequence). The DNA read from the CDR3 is TGTGCCAGCAGCGGAACAGGGGATCCCGGGGAG. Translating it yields CASSGTGDPGE. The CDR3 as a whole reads CASSGTGDPGELFF.

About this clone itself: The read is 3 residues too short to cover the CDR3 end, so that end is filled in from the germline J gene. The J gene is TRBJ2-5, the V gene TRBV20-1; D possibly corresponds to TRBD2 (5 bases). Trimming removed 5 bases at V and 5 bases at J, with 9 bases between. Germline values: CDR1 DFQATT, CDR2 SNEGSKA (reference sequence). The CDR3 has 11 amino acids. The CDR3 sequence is CSALQRETQYF. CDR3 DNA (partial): TGCAGTGCTCTACAGCGGGAGACC.

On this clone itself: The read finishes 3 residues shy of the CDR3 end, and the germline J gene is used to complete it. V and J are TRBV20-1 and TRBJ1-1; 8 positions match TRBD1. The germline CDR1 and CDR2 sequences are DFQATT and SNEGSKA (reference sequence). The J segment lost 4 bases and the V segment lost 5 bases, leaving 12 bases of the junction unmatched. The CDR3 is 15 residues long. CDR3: CSAPPPGGVGTEAFF. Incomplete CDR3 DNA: TGCAGTGCTCCCCCCCCAGGGGGCGTCGGCACTGAA.

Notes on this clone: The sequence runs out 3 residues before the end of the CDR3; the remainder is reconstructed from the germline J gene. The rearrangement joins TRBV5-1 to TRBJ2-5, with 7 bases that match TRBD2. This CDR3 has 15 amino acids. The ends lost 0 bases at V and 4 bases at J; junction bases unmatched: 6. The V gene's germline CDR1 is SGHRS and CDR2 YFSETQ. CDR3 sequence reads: CASSLGTRASETQYF. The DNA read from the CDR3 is TGCGCCAGCAGCTTGGGGACTAGAGCCTCAGAGACC.

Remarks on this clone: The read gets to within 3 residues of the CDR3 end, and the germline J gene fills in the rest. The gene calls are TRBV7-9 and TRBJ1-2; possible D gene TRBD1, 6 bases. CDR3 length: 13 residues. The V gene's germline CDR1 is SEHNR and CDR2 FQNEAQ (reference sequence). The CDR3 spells CASSLDRDYDYTF. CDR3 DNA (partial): TGTGCCAGCAGCTTAGACAGGGACTACGAC.

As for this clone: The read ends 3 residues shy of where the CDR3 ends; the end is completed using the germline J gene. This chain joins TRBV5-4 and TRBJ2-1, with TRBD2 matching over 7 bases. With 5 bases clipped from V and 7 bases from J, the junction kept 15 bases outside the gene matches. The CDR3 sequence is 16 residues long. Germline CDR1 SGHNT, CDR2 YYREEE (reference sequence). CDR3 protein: CASRKGGVFSLNEQFF. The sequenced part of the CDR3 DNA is TGTGCCAGCAGGAAGGGAGGGGTTTTCTCTCTGAATGAG.

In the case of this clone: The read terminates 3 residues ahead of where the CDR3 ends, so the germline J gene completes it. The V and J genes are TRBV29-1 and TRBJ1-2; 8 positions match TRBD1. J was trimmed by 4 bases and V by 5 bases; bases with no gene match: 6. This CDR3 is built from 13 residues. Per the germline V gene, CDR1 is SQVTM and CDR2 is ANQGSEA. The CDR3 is CSVLGQGLYGYTF. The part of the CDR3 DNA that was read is TGCAGCGTTTTAGGACAGGGCCTCTATGGC.

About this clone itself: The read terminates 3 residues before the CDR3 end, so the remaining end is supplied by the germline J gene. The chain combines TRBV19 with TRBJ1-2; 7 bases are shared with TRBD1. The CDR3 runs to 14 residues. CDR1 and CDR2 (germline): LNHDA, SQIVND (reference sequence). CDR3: CASSIRTGLHDYTF. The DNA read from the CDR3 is TGTGCCAGTAGTATTAGGACAGGCCTTCACGAC.

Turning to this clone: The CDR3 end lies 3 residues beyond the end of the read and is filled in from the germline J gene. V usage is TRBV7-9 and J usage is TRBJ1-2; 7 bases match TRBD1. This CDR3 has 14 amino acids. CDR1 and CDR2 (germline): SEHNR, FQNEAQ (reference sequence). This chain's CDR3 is CASSLAGGTDGYTF. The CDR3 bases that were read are TGTGCCAGCAGCTTAGCGGGTGGGACAGACGGC.

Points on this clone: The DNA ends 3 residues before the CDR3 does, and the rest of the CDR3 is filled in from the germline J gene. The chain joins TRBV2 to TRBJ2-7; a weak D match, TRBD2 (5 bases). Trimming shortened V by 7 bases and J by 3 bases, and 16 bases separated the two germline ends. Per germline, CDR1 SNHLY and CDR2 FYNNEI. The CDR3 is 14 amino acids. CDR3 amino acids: CASKKRTSSYEQYF. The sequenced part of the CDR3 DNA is TGTGCCAGCAAAAAGCGGACGTCCAGCTACGAG.

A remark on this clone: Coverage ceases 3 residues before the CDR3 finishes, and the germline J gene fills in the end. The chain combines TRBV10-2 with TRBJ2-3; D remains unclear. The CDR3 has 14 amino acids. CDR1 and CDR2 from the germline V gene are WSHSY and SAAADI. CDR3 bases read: TGCGCCAGCAGTGAGTCGACACTCCAAGAGACG. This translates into CASSESTLQET. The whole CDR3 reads CASSESTLQETQYF.

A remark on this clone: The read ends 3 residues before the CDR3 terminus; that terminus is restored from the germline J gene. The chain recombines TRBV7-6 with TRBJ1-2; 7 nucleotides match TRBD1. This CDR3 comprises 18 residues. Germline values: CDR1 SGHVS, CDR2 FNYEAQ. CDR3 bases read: TGTGCCAGCAGCCTCCTTCTCAGGTCGTCCGACAGGGCTTACGAC. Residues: CASSLLLRSSDRAYD. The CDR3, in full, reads CASSLLLRSSDRAYDYTF.

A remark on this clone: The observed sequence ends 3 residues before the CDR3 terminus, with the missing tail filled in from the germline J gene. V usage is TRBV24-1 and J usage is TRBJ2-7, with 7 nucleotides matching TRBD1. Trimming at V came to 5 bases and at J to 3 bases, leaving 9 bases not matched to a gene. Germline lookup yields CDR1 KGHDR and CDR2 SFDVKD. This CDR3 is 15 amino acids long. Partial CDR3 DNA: TGTGCCACCAGTGCCCGACAGGGATCGGGCTACGAG. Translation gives CATSARQGSGYE. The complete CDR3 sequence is CATSARQGSGYEQYF.

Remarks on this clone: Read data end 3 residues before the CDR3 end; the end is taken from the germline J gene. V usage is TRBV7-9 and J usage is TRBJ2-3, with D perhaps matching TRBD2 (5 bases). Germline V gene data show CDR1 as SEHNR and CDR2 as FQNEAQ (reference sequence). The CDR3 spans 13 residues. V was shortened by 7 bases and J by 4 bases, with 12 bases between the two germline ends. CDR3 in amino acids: CASNKLGADTQYF. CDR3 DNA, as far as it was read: TGTGCCAGCAACAAACTAGGAGCAGATACG.

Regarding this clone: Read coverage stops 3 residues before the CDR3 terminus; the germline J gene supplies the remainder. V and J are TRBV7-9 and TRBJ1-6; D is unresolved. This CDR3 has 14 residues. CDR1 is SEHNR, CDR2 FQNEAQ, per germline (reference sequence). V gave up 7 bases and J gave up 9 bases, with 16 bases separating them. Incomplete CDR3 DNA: TGTGCCAGCACCACAGCCCAACCAGCTTCACCC. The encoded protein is CASTTAQPASP. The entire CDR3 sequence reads CASTTAQPASPLHF. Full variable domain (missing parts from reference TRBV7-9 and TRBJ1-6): DTGVSQNPRHKITKRGQNVTFRCDPISEHNRLYWYRQTLGQGPEFLTYFQNEAQLEKSRLLSDRFSAERPKGSFSTLEIQRTEQGDSAMYLCASTTAQPASPLHFGNGTRLTVT.